This TCR beta chain originates from a study of cytomegalovirus exposure and HLA in healthy donors. J gave up 0 bases and V 2 bases, and 4 bases lay outside the gene matches. Germline V CDR1 and CDR2: LGHNA, YNFKEQ. This CDR3 has 16 amino acids. Nominal health characterized the donors when sampled, though unrecorded immune exposures were likely. Points on this clone: Its antigen remains unidentified.

Study-wide results and limits: A later analysis found that most CMV-associated TCR beta chains appeared HLA-restricted. The authors later found HLA-associated TCR beta chains more clonally expanded than equally common others.

In the PCR, 60 Vbeta and 13 Jbeta primers were used. Sequencing was performed with immunoSEQ multiplex PCR; in TCRdb, only in-frame clones are kept and a portion is missing. The sample contains 170,000 or so clones, 77% of which appear only once. This clonotype was obtained from a woman aged 25 to 39 in good health and CMV-seropositive. The sequenced sample consisted of PBMCs. This chain links TRBV4-2 with TRBJ2-5, with TRBD1 matching 9 bases. The chain's CDR3 is CASSQRTGDHQETQYF. CDR3 nucleotide sequence: TGTGCCAGCAGCCAACGGACAGGGGATCACCAAGAGACCCAGTACTTC.